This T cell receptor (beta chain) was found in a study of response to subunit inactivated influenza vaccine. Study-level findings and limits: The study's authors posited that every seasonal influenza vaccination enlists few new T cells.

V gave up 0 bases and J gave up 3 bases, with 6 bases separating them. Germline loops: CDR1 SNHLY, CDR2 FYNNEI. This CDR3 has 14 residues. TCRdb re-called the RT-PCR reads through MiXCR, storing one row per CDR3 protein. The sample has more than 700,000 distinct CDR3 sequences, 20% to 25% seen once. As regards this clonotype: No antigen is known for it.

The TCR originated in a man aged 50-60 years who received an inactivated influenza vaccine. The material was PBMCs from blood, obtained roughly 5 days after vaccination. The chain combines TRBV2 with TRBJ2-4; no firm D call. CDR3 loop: CASSEALNKNIQYF. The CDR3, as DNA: TGTGCCAGCAGTGAAGCTCTAAACAAAAACATTCAGTACTTC.